Below, one T cell receptor beta chain is given with its context. Data came from immunoSEQ multiplex PCR; TCRdb stores just in-frame clones and leaves some out. Altogether approximately 740,000 clones are present, about 74% being singletons, with the ten largest covering around 1.6%. The sample originates from a study of shared clonotypes between healthy human individuals. Study in general: Donors had three CD4 naive, three CD4 memory, two CD8 naive and one CD8 memory plate apiece.

The CDR3 loop spans 14 amino acids. V dropped 6 bases and J dropped 4 bases, with 15 bases sitting between them. Germline CDR1 and CDR2: WSHSY and SAAADI. The receptor's source is a woman under 40 in good health. The rearrangement links TRBV10-2 to TRBJ1-2; possible D gene TRBD1, 6 bases. The sequenced sample was memory CD4+ T cells sorted from blood. Described subset: CD45RA-negative fraction. DNA of the CDR3: TGCGCCAGCAGCGGGGACAACCGCCTCTATGGCTACACCTTC. Translation: CASSGDNRLYGYTF.